This T cell receptor beta chain was retrieved from a study of early T cells in non-severe SARS-CoV-2 infection. This clonotype was detected a few times. Looked up from germline, CDR1 is SGHNT and CDR2 is YENEEA. Trimming cost V 2 bases and J 3 bases, with 15 bases left between them. The length of the CDR3 is 16 residues. TCRdb independently ran MiXCR on the 5' RACE reads; one entry per CDR3 protein. In the table there are about 49,000 distinct CDR3 sequences, about 12% of which are singletons. The chain couples TRBV11-3 to TRBJ2-3; D uncertain. Sequenced: whole blood. The source is an adult who was a healthcare worker with PCR-confirmed SARS-CoV-2 infection or an uninfected control (not recorded which). CDR3 amino acids: CASSLRSKFLTDTQYF. The DNA of the CDR3 is TGTGCCAGCAGCTTACGCTCTAAGTTTTTGACAGATACGCAGTATTTT.